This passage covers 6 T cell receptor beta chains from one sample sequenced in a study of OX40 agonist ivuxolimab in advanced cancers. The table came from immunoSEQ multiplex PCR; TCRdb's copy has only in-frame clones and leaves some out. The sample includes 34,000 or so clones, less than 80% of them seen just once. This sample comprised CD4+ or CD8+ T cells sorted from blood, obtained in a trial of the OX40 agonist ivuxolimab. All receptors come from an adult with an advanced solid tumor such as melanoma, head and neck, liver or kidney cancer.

The CDR3 protein is CASSYQLNTEAFF. The CDR3, as DNA: TGTGCCAGCAGTTATCAACTGAACACTGAAGCTTTCTTT. The V call is TRBV6-5, the J call TRBJ1-1; D is uncertain. The CDR3 is made up of 13 amino acids. Germline CDR1 MNHEY, CDR2 SVGAGI. V gave up 3 bases and J gave up 0 bases, with 5 bases separating them.

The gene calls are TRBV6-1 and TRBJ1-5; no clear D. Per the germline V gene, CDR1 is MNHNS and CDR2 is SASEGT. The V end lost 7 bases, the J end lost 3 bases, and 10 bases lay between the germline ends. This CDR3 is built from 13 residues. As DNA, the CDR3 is TGTGCCAGCATCGAGGGAAACAATCAGCCCCAGCATTTT. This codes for CASIEGNNQPQHF.

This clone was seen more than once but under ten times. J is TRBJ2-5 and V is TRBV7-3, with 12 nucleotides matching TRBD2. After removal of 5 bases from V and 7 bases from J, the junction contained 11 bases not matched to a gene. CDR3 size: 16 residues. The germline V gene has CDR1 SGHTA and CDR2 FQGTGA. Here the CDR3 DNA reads TGTGCCAGCAGCCTCGGACTAGCGGGGACTCAGGGGACCCAGTACTTC. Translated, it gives CASSLGLAGTQGTQYF.

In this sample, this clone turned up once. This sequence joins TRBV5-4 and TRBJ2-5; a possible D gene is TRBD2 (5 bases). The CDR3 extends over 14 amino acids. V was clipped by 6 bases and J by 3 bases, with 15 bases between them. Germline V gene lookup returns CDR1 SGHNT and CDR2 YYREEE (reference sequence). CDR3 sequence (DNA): TGTGCCAGCACCCCTCCTACGGGAAAAGAGACCCAGTACTTC. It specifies CASTPPTGKETQYF.

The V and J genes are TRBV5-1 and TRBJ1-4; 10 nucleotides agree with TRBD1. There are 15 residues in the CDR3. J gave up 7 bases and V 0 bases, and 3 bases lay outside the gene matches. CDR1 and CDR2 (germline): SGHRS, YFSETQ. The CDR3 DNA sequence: TGCGCCAGCAGCTTGGTCGGGACAGGGGTTGAAAAACTGTTTTTT. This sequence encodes CASSLVGTGVEKLFF.

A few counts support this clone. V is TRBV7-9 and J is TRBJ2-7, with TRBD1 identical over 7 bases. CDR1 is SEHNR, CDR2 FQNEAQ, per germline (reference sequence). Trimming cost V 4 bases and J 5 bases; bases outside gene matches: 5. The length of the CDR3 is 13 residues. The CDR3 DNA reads TGTGCCAGCAGCTGGACAGGAGTTAACGAGCAGTACTTC. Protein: CASSWTGVNEQYF.